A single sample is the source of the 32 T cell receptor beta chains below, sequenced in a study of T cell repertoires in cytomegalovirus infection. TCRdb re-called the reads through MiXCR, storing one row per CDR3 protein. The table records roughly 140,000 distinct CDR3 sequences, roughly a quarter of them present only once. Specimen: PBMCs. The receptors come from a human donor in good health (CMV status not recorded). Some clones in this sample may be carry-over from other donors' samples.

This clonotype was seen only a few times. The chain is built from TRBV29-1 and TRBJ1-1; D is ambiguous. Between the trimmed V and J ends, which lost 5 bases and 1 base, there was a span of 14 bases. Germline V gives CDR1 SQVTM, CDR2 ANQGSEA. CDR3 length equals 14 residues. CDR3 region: CSVKWGSANTEAFF. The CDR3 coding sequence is TGCAGCGTTAAGTGGGGTTCAGCGAACACTGAAGCTTTCTTT.

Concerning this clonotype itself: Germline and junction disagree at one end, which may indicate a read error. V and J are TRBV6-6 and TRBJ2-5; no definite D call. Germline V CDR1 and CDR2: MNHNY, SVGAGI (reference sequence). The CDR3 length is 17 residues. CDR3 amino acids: CAGSYSSLDMGQETQYF. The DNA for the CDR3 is TGTGCCGGCAGTTACTCAAGTCTGGATATGGGGCAAGAGACCCAGTACTTC.

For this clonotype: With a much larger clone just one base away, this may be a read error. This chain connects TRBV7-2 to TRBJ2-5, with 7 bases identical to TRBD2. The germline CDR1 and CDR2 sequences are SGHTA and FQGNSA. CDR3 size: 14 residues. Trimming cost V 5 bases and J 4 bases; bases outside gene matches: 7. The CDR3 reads CASSPLWGGETQYF. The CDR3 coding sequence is TGTGCCAGCAGCCCCCTGTGGGGGGGAGAGACCCAGTACTTC. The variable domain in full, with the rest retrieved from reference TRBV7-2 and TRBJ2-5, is GAGVSQSPSNKVTEKGKDVELRCDPISGHTALYWYRQSLGQGLEFLIYFQGNSAPDKSGLPSDRFSAERTGGSVSTLTIQRTQQEDSAVYLCASSPLWGGETQYFGPGTRLLVL.

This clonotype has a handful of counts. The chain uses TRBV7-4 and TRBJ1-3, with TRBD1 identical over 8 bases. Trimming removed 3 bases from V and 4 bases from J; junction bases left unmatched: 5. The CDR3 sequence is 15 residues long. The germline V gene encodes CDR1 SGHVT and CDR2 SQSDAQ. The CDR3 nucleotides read TGTGCCAGCAGCTTTATCCAGGGGGCCGGAAACACCATATATTTT. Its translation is CASSFIQGAGNTIYF.

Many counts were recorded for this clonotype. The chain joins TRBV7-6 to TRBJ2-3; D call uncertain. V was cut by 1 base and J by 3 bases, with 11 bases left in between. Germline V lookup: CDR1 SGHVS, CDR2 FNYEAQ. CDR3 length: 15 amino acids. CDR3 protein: CASSLEGSSTDTQYF. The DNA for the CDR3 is TGTGCCAGCAGCTTAGAGGGAAGCAGTACAGATACGCAGTATTTT. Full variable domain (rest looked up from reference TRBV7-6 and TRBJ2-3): GAGVSQSPRYKVTKRGQDVALRCDPISGHVSLYWYRQALGQGPEFLTYFNYEAQQDKSGLPNDRFSAERPEGSISTLTIQRTEQRDSAMYRCASSLEGSSTDTQYFGPGTRLTVL.

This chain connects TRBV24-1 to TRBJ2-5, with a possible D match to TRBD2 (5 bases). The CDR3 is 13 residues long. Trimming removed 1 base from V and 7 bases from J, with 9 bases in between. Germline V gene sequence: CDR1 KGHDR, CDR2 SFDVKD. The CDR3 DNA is TGTGCCACCAGTGATTTCACCGCGGGGACCCAGTACTTC. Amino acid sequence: CATSDFTAGTQYF.

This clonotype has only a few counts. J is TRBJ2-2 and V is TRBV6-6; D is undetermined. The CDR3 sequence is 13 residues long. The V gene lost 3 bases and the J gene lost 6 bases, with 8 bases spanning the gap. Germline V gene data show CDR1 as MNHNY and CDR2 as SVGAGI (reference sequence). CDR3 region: CASSYGEAGELFF. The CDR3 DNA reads TGTGCCAGCAGTTATGGAGAGGCCGGGGAGCTGTTTTTT.

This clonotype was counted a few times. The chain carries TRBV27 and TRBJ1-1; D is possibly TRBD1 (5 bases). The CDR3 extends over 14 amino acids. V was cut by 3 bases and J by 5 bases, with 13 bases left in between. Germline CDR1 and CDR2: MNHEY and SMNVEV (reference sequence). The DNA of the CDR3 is TGTGCCAGCAGTTTCCAGGGCCTGCGTACTGAAGCTTTCTTT. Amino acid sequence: CASSFQGLRTEAFF.

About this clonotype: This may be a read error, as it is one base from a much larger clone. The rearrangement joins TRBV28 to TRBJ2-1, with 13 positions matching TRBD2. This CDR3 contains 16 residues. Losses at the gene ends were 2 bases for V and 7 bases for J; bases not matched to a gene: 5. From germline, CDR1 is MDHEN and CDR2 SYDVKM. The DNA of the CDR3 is TGTGCCAGCAGTTTAATGGGACTAGCGGGGAAAAATGAGCAGTTCTTC. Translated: CASSLMGLAGKNEQFF.

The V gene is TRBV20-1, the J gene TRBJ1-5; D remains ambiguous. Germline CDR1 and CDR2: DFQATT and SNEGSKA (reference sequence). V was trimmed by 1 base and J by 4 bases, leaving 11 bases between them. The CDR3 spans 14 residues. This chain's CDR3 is CSARVLVGNQPQHF. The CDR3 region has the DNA TGCAGTGCTAGAGTTCTCGTGGGGAATCAGCCCCAGCATTTT.

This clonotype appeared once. The DNA for the CDR3 is TGTGCCACCCAGGGGCCAGGAGGGCCGAACAATGAGCAGTTCTTC. This encodes CATQGPGGPNNEQFF. The chain couples TRBV15 to TRBJ2-1; D may correspond to TRBD1 or TRBD2 (6 bases each). The CDR3 covers 15 residues. Between the trimmed V and J ends, which lost 8 bases and 5 bases, there was a span of 19 bases. Germline CDR1 is LNHNV and CDR2 is YYDKDF (reference sequence).

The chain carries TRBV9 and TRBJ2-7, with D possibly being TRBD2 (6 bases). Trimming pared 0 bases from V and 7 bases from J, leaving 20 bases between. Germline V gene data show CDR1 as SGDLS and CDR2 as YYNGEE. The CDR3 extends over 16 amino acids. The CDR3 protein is CASSVGGALVRGEQYF. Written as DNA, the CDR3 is TGTGCCAGCAGCGTAGGCGGGGCGCTTGTTCGTGGGGAGCAGTACTTC.

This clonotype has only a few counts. CDR3 region: CASLPGHGYSGANVLTF. CDR3 sequence (DNA): TGCGCCAGCTTACCGGGACACGGGTACTCTGGGGCCAACGTCCTGACTTTC. This chain connects TRBV5-1 to TRBJ2-6; maybe TRBD1 (6 bases). CDR3 length: 17 residues. Trimming removed 7 bases at V and 0 bases at J, with 17 bases between. Germline V gene lookup returns CDR1 SGHRS and CDR2 YFSETQ.

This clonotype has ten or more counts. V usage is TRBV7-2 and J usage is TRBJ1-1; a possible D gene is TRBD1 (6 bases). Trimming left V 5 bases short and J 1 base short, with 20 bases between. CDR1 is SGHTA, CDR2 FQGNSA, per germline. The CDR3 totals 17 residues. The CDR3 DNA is TGTGCCAGCAGCCCGGGGGGCGCCCGAAGGCAGAACACTGAAGCTTTCTTT. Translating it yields CASSPGGARRQNTEAFF.

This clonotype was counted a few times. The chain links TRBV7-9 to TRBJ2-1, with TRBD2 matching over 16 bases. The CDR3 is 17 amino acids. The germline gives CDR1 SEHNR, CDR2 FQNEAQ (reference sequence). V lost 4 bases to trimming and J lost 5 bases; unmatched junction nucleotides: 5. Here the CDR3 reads CASSSGLAGGPHNEQFF. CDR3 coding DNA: TGTGCCAGCAGCTCGGGACTAGCGGGAGGGCCCCACAATGAGCAGTTCTTC.

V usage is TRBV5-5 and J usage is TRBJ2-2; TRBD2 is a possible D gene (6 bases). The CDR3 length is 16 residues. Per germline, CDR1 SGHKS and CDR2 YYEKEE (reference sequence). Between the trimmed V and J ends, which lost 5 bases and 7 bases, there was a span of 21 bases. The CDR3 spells CASSPLRERTYGELFF. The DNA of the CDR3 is TGTGCCAGCAGTCCGCTACGGGAGCGGACCTACGGGGAGCTGTTTTTT.

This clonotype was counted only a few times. This CDR3 is CASSLVGGRVSEQYF. The CDR3 DNA is TGTGCCAGCAGCTTAGTGGGCGGGAGGGTTTCCGAGCAGTACTTC. The V gene is TRBV7-8, the J gene TRBJ2-7, with 9 positions matching TRBD2. The V gene's germline CDR1 is SGHVS and CDR2 FQNEAQ. The CDR3 covers 15 residues. Unmatched junction bases numbered 7, after V lost 1 base and J lost 6 bases.

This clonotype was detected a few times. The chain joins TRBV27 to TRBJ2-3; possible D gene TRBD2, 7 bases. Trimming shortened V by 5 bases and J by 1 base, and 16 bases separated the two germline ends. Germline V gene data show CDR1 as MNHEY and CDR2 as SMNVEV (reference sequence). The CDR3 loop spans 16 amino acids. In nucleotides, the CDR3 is TGTGCCAGCAGTCTCCGGGGGGCGCGGGGCACAGATACGCAGTATTTT. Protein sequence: CASSLRGARGTDTQYF.

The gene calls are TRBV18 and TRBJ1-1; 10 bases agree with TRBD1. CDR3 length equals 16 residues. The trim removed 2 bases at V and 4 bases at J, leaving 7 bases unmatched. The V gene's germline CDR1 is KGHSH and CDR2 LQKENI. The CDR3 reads CASSPSPGQGTTEAFF. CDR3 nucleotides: TGTGCCAGCTCACCATCACCGGGACAGGGGACCACTGAAGCTTTCTTT.

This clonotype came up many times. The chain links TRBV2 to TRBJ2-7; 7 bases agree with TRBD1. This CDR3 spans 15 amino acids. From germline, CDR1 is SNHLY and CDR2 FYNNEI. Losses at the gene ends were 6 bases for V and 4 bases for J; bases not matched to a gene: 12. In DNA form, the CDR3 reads TGTGCCAGCAGCCTTGACAGGGCTTTGGGGTACGAGCAGTACTTC. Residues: CASSLDRALGYEQYF.

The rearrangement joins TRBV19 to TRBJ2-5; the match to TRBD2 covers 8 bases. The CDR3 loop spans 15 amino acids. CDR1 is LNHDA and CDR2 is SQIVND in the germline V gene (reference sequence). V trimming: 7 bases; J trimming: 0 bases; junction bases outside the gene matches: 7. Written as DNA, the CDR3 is TGTGCCAGTACCAGACAAGCGGGGGACCAAGAGACCCAGTACTTC. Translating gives CASTRQAGDQETQYF.

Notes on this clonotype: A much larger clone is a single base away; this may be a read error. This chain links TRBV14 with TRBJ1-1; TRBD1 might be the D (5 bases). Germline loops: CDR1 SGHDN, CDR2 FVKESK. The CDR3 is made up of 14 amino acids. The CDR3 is CASGQVGVNTEAFF. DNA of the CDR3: TGTGCCAGCGGCCAAGTGGGGGTCAACACTGAAGCTTTCTTT.

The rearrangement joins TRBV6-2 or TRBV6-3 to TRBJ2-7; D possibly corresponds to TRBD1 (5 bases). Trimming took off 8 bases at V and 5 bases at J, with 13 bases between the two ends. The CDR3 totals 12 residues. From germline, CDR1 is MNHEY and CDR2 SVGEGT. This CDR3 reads CASSIAGNEQYF. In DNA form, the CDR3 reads TGTGCCAGCTCAATAGCAGGGAACGAGCAGTACTTC.

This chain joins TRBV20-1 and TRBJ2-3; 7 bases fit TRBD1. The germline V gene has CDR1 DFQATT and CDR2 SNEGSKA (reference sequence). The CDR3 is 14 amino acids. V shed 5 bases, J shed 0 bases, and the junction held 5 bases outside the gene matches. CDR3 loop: CSALPGQSTDTQYF. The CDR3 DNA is TGCAGTGCTCTACCGGGACAGAGCACAGATACGCAGTATTTT.

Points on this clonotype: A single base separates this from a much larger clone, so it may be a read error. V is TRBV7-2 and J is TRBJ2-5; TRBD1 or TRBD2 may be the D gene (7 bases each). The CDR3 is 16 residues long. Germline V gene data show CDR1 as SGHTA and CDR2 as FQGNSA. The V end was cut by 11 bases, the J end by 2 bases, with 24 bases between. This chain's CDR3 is CACIQGGGRGQETQYF. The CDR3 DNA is TGTGCCTGCATCCAGGGGGGAGGGAGGGGACAAGAGACCCAGTACTTC.

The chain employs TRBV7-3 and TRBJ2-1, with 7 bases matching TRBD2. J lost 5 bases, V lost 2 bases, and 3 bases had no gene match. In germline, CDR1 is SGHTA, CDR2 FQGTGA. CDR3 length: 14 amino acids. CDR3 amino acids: CASSLQRGNNEQFF. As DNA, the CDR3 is TGTGCCAGCAGCTTACAGCGGGGTAACAATGAGCAGTTCTTC.

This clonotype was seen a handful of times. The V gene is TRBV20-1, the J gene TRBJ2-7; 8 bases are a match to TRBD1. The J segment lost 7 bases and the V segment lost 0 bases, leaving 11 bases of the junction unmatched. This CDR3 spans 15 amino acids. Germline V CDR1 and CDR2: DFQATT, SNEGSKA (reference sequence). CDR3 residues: CSARESGGMTREQYF. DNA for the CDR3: TGCAGTGCTAGAGAGTCAGGGGGCATGACTCGGGAGCAGTACTTC.

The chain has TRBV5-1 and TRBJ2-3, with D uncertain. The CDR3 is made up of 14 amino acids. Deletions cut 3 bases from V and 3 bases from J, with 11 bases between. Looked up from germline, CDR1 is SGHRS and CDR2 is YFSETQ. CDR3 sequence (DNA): TGCGCCAGCAGCTCCCCGCCTGGAACAGATACGCAGTATTTT. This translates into CASSSPPGTDTQYF. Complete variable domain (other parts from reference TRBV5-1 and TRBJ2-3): KAGVTQTPRYLIKTRGQQVTLSCSPISGHRSVSWYQQTPGQGLQFLFEYFSETQRNKGNFPGRFSGRQFSNSRSEMNVSTLELGDSALYLCASSSPPGTDTQYFGPGTRLTVL.

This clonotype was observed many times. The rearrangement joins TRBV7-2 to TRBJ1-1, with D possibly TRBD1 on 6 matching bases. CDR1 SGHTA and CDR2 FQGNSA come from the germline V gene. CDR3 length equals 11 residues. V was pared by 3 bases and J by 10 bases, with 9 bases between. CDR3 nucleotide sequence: TGTGCCAGCAGCTTCGGCAGGGGAGCTTTCTTT. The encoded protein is CASSFGRGAFF. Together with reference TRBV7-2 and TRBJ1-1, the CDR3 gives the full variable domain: GAGVSQSPSNKVTEKGKDVELRCDPISGHTALYWYRQSLGQGLEFLIYFQGNSAPDKSGLPSDRFSAERTGGSVSTLTIQRTQQEDSAVYLCASSFGRGAFFGQGTRLTVV.

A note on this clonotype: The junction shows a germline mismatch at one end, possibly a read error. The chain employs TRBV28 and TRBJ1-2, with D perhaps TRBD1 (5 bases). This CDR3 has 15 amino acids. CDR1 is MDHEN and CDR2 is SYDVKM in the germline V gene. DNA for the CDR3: TGTGCCAGCGGTAACCCGTCAGGGTTCCCCTATGTCTACACCTTC. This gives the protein CASGNPSGFPYVYTF.

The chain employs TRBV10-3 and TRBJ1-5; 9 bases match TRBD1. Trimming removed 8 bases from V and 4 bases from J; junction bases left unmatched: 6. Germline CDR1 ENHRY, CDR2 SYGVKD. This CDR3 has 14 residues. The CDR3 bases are TGTGCCATCGGTTCCGGGACAGGGAATCAGCCCCAGCATTTT. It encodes CAIGSGTGNQPQHF.

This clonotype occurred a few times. CDR3 loop: CASSFDSYGYTF. The DNA for the CDR3 is TGTGCCAGCAGTTTCGACAGCTATGGCTACACCTTC. The rearrangement uses TRBV12-3 or TRBV12-4 and TRBJ1-2, with D perhaps TRBD1 (5 bases). CDR3 size: 12 residues. V lost 3 bases and J lost 4, with 6 bases in between.